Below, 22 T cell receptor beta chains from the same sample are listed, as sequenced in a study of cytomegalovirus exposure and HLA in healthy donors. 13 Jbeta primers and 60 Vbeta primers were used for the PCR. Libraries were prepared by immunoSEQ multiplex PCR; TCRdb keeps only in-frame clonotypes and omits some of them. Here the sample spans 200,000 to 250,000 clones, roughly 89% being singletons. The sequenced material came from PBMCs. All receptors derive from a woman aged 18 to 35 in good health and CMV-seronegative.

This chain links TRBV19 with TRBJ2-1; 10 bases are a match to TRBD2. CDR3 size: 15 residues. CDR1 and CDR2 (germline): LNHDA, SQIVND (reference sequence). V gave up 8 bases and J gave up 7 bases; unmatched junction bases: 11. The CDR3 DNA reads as TGTGCCAGTCTCGACGGAGCGGGGGGGTCAAATGAGCAGTTCTTC. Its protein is CASLDGAGGSNEQFF.

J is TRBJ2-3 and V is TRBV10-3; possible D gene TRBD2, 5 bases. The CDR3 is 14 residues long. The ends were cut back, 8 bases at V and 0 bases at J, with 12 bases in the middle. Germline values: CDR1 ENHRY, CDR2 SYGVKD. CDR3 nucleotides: TGTGCCATCGCGAGTAGCGAGAGCACAGATACGCAGTATTTT. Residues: CAIASSESTDTQYF.

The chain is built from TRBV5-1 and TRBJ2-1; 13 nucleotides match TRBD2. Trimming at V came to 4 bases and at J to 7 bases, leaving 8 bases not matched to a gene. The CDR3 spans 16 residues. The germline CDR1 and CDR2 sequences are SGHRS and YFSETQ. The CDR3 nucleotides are TGCGCCAGCAGCCCCGGGACTAGCGGGATTTGGAATGAGCAGTTCTTC. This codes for CASSPGTSGIWNEQFF. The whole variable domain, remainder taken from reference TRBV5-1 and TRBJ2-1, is KAGVTQTPRYLIKTRGQQVTLSCSPISGHRSVSWYQQTPGQGLQFLFEYFSETQRNKGNFPGRFSGRQFSNSRSEMNVSTLELGDSALYLCASSPGTSGIWNEQFFGPGTRLTVL.

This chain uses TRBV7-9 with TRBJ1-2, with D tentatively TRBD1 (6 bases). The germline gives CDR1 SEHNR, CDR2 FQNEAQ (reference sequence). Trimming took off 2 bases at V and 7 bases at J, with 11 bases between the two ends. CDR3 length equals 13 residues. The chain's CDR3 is CASSLSQGSGYTF. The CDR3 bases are TGTGCCAGCAGCTTAAGCCAGGGGAGTGGCTACACCTTC.

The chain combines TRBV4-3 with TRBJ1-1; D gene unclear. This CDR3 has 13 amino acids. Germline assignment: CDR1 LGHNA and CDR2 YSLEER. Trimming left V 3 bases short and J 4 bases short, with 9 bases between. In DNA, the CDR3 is TGCGCCAGCAGCCACCGAGGGAGCACTGAAGCTTTCTTT. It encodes CASSHRGSTEAFF.

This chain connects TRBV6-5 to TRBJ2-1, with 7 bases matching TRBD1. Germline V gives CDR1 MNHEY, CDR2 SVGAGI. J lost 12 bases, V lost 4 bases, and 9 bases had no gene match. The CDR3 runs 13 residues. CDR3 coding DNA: TGTGCCAGCAGTTCAAACGACAGGGTGGGGCAGTTCTTC. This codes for CASSSNDRVGQFF.

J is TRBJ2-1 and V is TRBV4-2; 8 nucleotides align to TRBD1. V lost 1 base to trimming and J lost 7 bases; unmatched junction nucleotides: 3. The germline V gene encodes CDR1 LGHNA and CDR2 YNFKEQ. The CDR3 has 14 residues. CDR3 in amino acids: CASSQADRVNEQFF. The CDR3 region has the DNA TGTGCCAGCAGCCAAGCGGACAGGGTTAATGAGCAGTTCTTC.

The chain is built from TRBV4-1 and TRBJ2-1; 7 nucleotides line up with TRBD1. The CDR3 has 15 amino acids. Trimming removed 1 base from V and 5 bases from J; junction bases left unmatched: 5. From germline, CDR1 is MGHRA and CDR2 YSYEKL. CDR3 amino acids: CASSQGRRGNNEQFF. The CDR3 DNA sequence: TGCGCCAGCAGCCAAGGGCGCAGGGGGAACAATGAGCAGTTCTTC.

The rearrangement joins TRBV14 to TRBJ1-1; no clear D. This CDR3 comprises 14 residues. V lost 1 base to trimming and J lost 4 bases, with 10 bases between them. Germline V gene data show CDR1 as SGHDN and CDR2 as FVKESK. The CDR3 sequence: CASSQARPPTEAFF. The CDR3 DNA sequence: TGTGCCAGCAGCCAAGCGAGGCCCCCCACTGAAGCTTTCTTT.

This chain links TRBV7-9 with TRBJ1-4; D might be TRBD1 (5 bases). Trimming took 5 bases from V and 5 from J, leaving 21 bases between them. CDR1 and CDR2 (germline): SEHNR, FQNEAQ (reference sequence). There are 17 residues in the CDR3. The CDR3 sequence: CASSAPLTQGLNEKLFF. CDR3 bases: TGTGCCAGCAGCGCACCGCTCACTCAGGGCCTGAATGAAAAACTGTTTTTT.

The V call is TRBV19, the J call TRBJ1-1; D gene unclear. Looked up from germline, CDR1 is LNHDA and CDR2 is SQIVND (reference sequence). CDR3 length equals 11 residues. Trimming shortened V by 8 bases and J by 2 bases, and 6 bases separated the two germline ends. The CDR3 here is CASRSNTEAFF. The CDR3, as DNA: TGTGCCAGTCGGTCTAACACTGAAGCTTTCTTT.

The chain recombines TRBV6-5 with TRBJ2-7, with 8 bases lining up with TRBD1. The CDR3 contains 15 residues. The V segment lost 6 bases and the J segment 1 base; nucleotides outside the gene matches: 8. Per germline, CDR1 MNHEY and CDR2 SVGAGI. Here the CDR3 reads CASRSINRGSYEQYF. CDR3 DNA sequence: TGTGCCAGCAGATCAATCAACAGGGGGTCCTACGAGCAGTACTTC.

The CDR3 protein is CASSVGTRGATGRRAWSGELFF. The DNA for the CDR3 is TGTGCCAGCAGCGTAGGGACTAGAGGGGCCACGGGGCGCCGGGCGTGGTCCGGGGAGCTGTTTTTT. V usage is TRBV9 and J usage is TRBJ2-2; 7 bases are shared with TRBD2. The CDR3 contains 22 residues. V trimming: 0 bases; J trimming: 6 bases; junction bases outside the gene matches: 26. Germline V gives CDR1 SGDLS, CDR2 YYNGEE.

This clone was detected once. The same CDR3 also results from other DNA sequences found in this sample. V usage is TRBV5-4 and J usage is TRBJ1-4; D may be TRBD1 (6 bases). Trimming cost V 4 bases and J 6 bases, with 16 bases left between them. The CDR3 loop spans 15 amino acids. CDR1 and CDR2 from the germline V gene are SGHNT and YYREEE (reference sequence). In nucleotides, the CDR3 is TGTGCCAGCAGCCTGGGGGGGCTCAGTCATGAAAAACTGTTTTTT. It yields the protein CASSLGGLSHEKLFF.

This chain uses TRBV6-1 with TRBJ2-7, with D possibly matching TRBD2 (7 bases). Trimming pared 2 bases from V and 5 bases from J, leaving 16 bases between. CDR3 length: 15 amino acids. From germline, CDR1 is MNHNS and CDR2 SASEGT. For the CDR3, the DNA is TGTGCCAGCAGTGAATGGGGGCTAGGGGGGGACGAGCAGTACTTC. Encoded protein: CASSEWGLGGDEQYF.

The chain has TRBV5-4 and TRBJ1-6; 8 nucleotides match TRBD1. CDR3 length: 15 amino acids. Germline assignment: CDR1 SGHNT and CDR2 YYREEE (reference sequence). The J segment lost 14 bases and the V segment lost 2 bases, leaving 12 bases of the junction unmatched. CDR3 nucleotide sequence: TGTGCCAGCAGCTTTTCGGGACAGGAGGGTCGGGCCCTCCACTTT. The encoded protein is CASSFSGQEGRALHF.

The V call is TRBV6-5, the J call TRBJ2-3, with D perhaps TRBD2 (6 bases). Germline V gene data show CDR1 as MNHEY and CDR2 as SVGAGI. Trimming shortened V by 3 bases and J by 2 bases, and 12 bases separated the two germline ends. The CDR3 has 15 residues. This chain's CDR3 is CASSYFWGDTDTQYF. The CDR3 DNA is TGTGCCAGCAGTTATTTTTGGGGGGACACAGATACGCAGTATTTT.

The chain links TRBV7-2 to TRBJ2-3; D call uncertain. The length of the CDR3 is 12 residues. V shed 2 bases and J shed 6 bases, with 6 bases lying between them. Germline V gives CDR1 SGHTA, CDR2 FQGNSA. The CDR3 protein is CASSLREDTQYF. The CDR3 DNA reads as TGTGCCAGCAGCTTAAGAGAGGATACGCAGTATTTT. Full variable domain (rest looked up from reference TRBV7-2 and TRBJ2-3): GAGVSQSPSNKVTEKGKDVELRCDPISGHTALYWYRQSLGQGLEFLIYFQGNSAPDKSGLPSDRFSAERTGGSVSTLTIQRTQQEDSAVYLCASSLREDTQYFGPGTRLTVL.

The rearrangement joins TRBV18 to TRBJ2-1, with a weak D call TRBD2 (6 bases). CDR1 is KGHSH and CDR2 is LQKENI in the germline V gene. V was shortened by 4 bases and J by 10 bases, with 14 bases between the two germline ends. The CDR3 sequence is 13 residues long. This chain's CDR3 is CASSLLDGREQFF. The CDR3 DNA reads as TGTGCCAGCTCACTCCTGGACGGGAGAGAGCAGTTCTTC.

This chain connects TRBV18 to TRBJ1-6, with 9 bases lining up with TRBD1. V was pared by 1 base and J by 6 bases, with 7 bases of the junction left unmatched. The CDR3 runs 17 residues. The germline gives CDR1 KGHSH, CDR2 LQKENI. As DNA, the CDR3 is TGTGCCAGCTCACCACTATTGGGGACAGGGACTAATTCACCCCTCCACTTT. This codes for CASSPLLGTGTNSPLHF.

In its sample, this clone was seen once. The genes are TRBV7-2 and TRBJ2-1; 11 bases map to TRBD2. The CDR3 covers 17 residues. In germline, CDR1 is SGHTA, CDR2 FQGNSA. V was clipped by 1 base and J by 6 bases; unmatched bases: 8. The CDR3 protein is CASSLDPLAGGVNEQFF. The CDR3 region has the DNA TGTGCCAGCAGCTTAGACCCTCTAGCGGGGGGAGTCAATGAGCAGTTCTTC.

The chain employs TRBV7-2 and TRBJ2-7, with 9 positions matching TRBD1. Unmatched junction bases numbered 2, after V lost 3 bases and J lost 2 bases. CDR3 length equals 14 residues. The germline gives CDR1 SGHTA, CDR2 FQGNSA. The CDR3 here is CASSFRQGAYEQYF. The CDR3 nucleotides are TGTGCCAGCAGCTTTCGACAGGGGGCCTACGAGCAGTACTTC. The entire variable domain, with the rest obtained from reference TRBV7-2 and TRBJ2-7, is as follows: GAGVSQSPSNKVTEKGKDVELRCDPISGHTALYWYRQSLGQGLEFLIYFQGNSAPDKSGLPSDRFSAERTGGSVSTLTIQRTQQEDSAVYLCASSFRQGAYEQYFGPGTRLTVT.